Shown below are 28 T cell receptor beta chains from a single sample sequenced in a study of cytomegalovirus exposure and HLA in healthy donors. PCR was performed using 60 Vbeta and 13 Jbeta primers. Some clones are missing from TCRdb's copy, which holds only in-frame ones; the method was immunoSEQ multiplex PCR. The table includes approximately 190,000 clones, over 70% detected once. Source material: PBMCs. The receptors originated from a man in his forties or fifties in good health and CMV-seronegative.

This chain connects TRBV4-3 to TRBJ2-1; 9 bases align to TRBD2. CDR3 length equals 18 residues. Looked up from germline, CDR1 is LGHNA and CDR2 is YSLEER. The J segment lost 8 bases and the V segment lost 0 bases, leaving 14 bases of the junction unmatched. The CDR3 region is CASSQERASGAIGDEQFF. The CDR3 DNA sequence: TGCGCCAGCAGCCAAGAACGGGCTAGCGGGGCCATAGGGGATGAGCAGTTCTTC.

The genes are TRBV30 and TRBJ2-7; perhaps TRBD2 as D (6 bases). This CDR3 is 13 amino acids long. The V gene lost 3 bases and the J gene lost 6 bases, with 15 bases spanning the gap. The germline V gene encodes CDR1 GTSNPN and CDR2 SVGIG (reference sequence). CDR3 amino acids: CAWSWGDGGEQYF. The CDR3 DNA is TGTGCCTGGAGCTGGGGGGACGGGGGCGAGCAGTACTTC. Based on the CDR3 plus reference TRBV30 and TRBJ2-7, the full variable domain is SQTIHQWPATLVQPVGSPLSLECTVEGTSNPNLYWYRQAAGRGLQLLFYSVGIGQISSEVPQNLSASRPQDRQFILSSKKLLLSDSGFYLCAWSWGDGGEQYFGPGTRLTVT.

In its sample, this clone was seen once. The rearrangement links TRBV10-2 to TRBJ2-2; a weak D match, TRBD1 (5 bases). Per the germline V gene, CDR1 is WSHSY and CDR2 is SAAADI. Trimming shortened V by 2 bases and J by 5 bases, and 9 bases separated the two germline ends. The length of the CDR3 is 14 residues. CDR3 nucleotides: TGCGCCAGCAGTGAGAGTCAGGGAACCGGGGAGCTGTTTTTT. This gives the protein CASSESQGTGELFF.

The V and J genes are TRBV4-3 and TRBJ2-7, with D tentatively TRBD2 (5 bases). CDR1 and CDR2 from the germline V gene are LGHNA and YSLEER. With 0 bases removed from V and 6 bases from J, the gap between germline ends came to 12 bases. The CDR3 covers 14 residues. CDR3 nucleotides: TGCGCCAGCAGCCAAGATAGGCGCGGGCGCGAGCAGTACTTC. This encodes CASSQDRRGREQYF.

V gene TRBV19 combines with J gene TRBJ1-6, with 8 bases that match TRBD1. Germline-derived CDR1 and CDR2 are LNHDA and SQIVND (reference sequence). V was pared by 8 bases and J by 10 bases, with 7 bases of the junction left unmatched. The CDR3 length is 13 residues. CDR3 nucleotides: TGTGCCAGTCAGGGGGCGCTTAGATCACCCCTCCACTTT. Translation: CASQGALRSPLHF.

This chain uses TRBV9 with TRBJ2-7; possible D gene TRBD1, 6 bases. Germline V gene data show CDR1 as SGDLS and CDR2 as YYNGEE. V dropped 1 base and J dropped 2 bases, with 10 bases sitting between them. The CDR3 extends over 14 amino acids. For the CDR3, the DNA is TGTGCCAGCAGCGTACAGGGGAGTACCTACGAGCAGTACTTC. It is translated as CASSVQGSTYEQYF. The entire variable domain, with the rest obtained from reference TRBV9 and TRBJ2-7, is as follows: DSGVTQTPKHLITATGQRVTLRCSPRSGDLSVYWYQQSLDQGLQFLIQYYNGEERAKGNILERFSAQQFPDLHSELNLSSLELGDSALYFCASSVQGSTYEQYFGPGTRLTVT.

The chain has TRBV6-6 and TRBJ1-6; D may be TRBD1 (6 bases). The CDR3 sequence is 14 residues long. Germline CDR1 and CDR2: MNHNY and SVGAGI (reference sequence). The V end lost 6 bases, the J end lost 9 bases, and 15 bases lay between the germline ends. The CDR3 DNA sequence: TGTGCCAGCAGGGGGGACATCCGCATTTCACCCCTCCACTTT. It translates to CASRGDIRISPLHF.

The chain combines TRBV7-9 with TRBJ1-1; a weak D match, TRBD1 (6 bases). The CDR3 extends over 13 amino acids. The germline V gene encodes CDR1 SEHNR and CDR2 FQNEAQ (reference sequence). Trimming shortened V by 5 bases and J by 3 bases, and 10 bases separated the two germline ends. The CDR3 sequence: CASSPNRDTEAFF. CDR3 DNA sequence: TGTGCCAGCAGCCCCAACAGGGACACTGAAGCTTTCTTT. The complete variable domain, with remaining parts taken from reference TRBV7-9 and TRBJ1-1, reads DTGVSQNPRHKITKRGQNVTFRCDPISEHNRLYWYRQTLGQGPEFLTYFQNEAQLEKSRLLSDRFSAERPKGSFSTLEIQRTEQGDSAMYLCASSPNRDTEAFFGQGTRLTVV.

V and J are TRBV2 and TRBJ2-3; D gene unclear. Germline lookup yields CDR1 SNHLY and CDR2 FYNNEI. The CDR3 totals 14 residues. V lost 7 bases, J lost 0 bases, and 11 bases lay in between. CDR3 nucleotide sequence: TGTGCCAGCAAATTTGCACGGAGCACAGATACGCAGTATTTT. This sequence encodes CASKFARSTDTQYF.

V is TRBV30 and J is TRBJ2-7, with TRBD1 matching 7 bases. The CDR3 length is 13 residues. V lost 2 bases, J lost 3 bases, and 4 bases stayed unmatched. CDR1 GTSNPN and CDR2 SVGIG come from the germline V gene (reference sequence). The CDR3 nucleotides read TGTGCCTGGAGTCAACACAGGGGCTACGAGCAGTACTTC. Protein: CAWSQHRGYEQYF.

The chain has TRBV5-1 and TRBJ2-1, with D possibly TRBD1 on 5 matching bases. CDR1 is SGHRS and CDR2 is YFSETQ in the germline V gene. V gave up 4 bases and J gave up 8 bases, with 22 bases separating them. This CDR3 has 16 residues. The CDR3 DNA follows: TGCGCCAGCAGCCCTCAGACAGCATCCCTTCGGTATGAGCAGTTCTTC. This encodes CASSPQTASLRYEQFF.

This sequence joins TRBV5-5 and TRBJ2-7, with 7 nucleotides matching TRBD2. This CDR3 comprises 14 residues. CDR1 and CDR2 from the germline V gene are SGHKS and YYEKEE (reference sequence). V dropped 4 bases and J dropped 2; count of bases not matched to a gene: 6. CDR3 nucleotides: TGTGCCAGCAGCCGGGGGGACGTCACCTACGAGCAGTACTTC. This sequence encodes CASSRGDVTYEQYF.

The chain uses TRBV7-9 and TRBJ2-5; 11 positions agree with TRBD2. TRBJ2-7 explains the end of the DNA better; the J call may be wrong. The CDR3 spans 15 residues. In germline, CDR1 is SEHNR, CDR2 FQNEAQ (reference sequence). CDR3 amino acids: CASTSLAGGPYEQYF. CDR3 DNA sequence: TGTGCCAGCACCTCCTTAGCGGGGGGGCCGTACGAGCAGTACTTC.

The chain joins TRBV5-6 to TRBJ2-5, with 7 bases fitting TRBD2. Trimming took 2 bases from V and 5 from J; bases not matched to a gene: 6. The CDR3 consists of 14 residues. The V gene's germline CDR1 is SGHDT and CDR2 YYEEEE. CDR3 in DNA: TGTGCCAGCAGCTTCGGGACTATGAGCGAGACCCAGTACTTC. Residues: CASSFGTMSETQYF.

Written as DNA, the CDR3 is TGTGCCAGCAGTGAGCAGGGGACGGAGACCCAGTACTTC. Protein sequence: CASSEQGTETQYF. The chain couples TRBV2 to TRBJ2-5; D is possibly TRBD1 (6 bases). The CDR3 contains 13 residues. CDR1 and CDR2 from the germline V gene are SNHLY and FYNNEI. The ends were cut back, 3 bases at V and 5 bases at J, with 10 bases in the middle.

This clone showed up just once. A read error may produce the germline difference seen at one junction end. The rearrangement uses TRBV2 and TRBJ2-7; D is perhaps TRBD2 (6 bases). CDR3 size: 12 residues. Germline-derived CDR1 and CDR2 are SNHLY and FYNNEI. The CDR3 DNA reads as TGTGCCAGCAGCCCCGGGACTTCTCCCGGAAACTTC. It codes for CASSPGTSPGNF.

V gene TRBV4-2 combines with J gene TRBJ1-1, with a tentative D call TRBD1 (5 bases). CDR3 length: 16 amino acids. Germline CDR1 LGHNA, CDR2 YNFKEQ. V lost 8 bases, J lost 0 bases, and 19 bases lay in between. In DNA, the CDR3 is TGTGCCAGCGAACAAGCCGGGGCGGGAATGAACACTGAAGCTTTCTTT. It is translated as CASEQAGAGMNTEAFF.

V usage is TRBV29-1 and J usage is TRBJ1-1; D is unclear. The germline V gene has CDR1 SQVTM and CDR2 ANQGSEA. The CDR3 is made up of 11 amino acids. V lost 7 bases and J lost 6, with 12 bases in between. CDR3 amino acids: CSAAGSAEAFF. The CDR3 coding sequence is TGCAGCGCCGCAGGTTCTGCTGAAGCTTTCTTT.

V and J are TRBV6-5 and TRBJ2-1; the match to TRBD1 covers 7 bases. Looked up from germline, CDR1 is MNHEY and CDR2 is SVGAGI. The CDR3 consists of 15 residues. After removal of 6 bases from V and 1 base from J, the junction contained 6 bases not matched to a gene. CDR3 bases: TGTGCCAGCAGGATTACAGGGGTTTCCTACAATGAGCAGTTCTTC. This encodes CASRITGVSYNEQFF.

The chain carries TRBV5-8 and TRBJ2-3; 7 bases are shared with TRBD1. The CDR3 runs 16 residues. Trimming at V came to 4 bases and at J to 4 bases, leaving 12 bases not matched to a gene. Per the germline V gene, CDR1 is SGHTS and CDR2 is YDEGEE. CDR3: CASSHGVTGVPDTQYF. In nucleotides, the CDR3 is TGTGCCAGCAGCCACGGAGTAACAGGGGTACCAGATACGCAGTATTTT.

The J gene is TRBJ2-3, the V gene TRBV9, with TRBD2 matching 10 bases. This CDR3 comprises 16 residues. Trimming removed 4 bases from V and 2 bases from J; junction bases left unmatched: 7. Germline loops: CDR1 SGDLS, CDR2 YYNGEE. The CDR3 loop reads CASSLGLADYTDTQYF. The CDR3 DNA follows: TGTGCCAGCAGCCTCGGACTAGCGGATTACACAGATACGCAGTATTTT.

The chain recombines TRBV11-1 with TRBJ2-3; no clear D. V was clipped by 3 bases and J by 6 bases, with 10 bases between them. Germline CDR1 SGHAT, CDR2 FQDESV (reference sequence). CDR3 length: 13 residues. CDR3 protein: CASSLSRFDTQYF. As DNA, the CDR3 is TGTGCCAGCAGCTTGAGTCGCTTCGATACGCAGTATTTT.

This chain uses TRBV11-3 with TRBJ2-5; 9 bases are a match to TRBD1. The length of the CDR3 is 15 residues. From germline, CDR1 is SGHNT and CDR2 YENEEA. V shed 5 bases and J 5 bases; nucleotides not matched to a gene: 9. The CDR3 protein is CASSPRTGVQETQYF. The CDR3 coding sequence is TGTGCCAGCAGCCCGAGGACAGGGGTTCAGGAGACCCAGTACTTC.

The chain recombines TRBV9 with TRBJ1-4, with 9 positions matching TRBD1. CDR1 is SGDLS and CDR2 is YYNGEE in the germline V gene. Germline trimming cut 4 bases from V and 8 bases from J; bases unmatched to any gene: 6. The CDR3 has 14 amino acids. The CDR3, as DNA: TGTGCCAGCAGCTTAACCGGGACAGGGGAAAAACTGTTTTTT. This codes for CASSLTGTGEKLFF.

This chain joins TRBV5-1 and TRBJ2-7, with D possibly being TRBD1 (5 bases). The CDR3 covers 15 residues. With 0 bases removed from V and 0 bases from J, the gap between germline ends came to 10 bases. CDR1 and CDR2 (germline): SGHRS, YFSETQ. The CDR3: CASSLGQINSYEQYF. DNA of the CDR3: TGCGCCAGCAGCTTGGGACAGATAAACTCCTACGAGCAGTACTTC.

This chain links TRBV27 with TRBJ2-5, with D perhaps matching TRBD2 (6 bases). This CDR3 spans 13 amino acids. Germline assignment: CDR1 MNHEY and CDR2 SMNVEV (reference sequence). Trimming took 6 bases from V and 7 from J, leaving 15 bases between them. The CDR3 DNA sequence: TGTGCCAGCAGAGGAGGGCTGGAAGGGACCCAGTACTTC. This translates into CASRGGLEGTQYF.

The gene calls are TRBV7-2 and TRBJ2-3, with no clear D. Deletions cut 1 base from V and 0 bases from J, with 11 bases between. The CDR3 loop spans 16 amino acids. Germline CDR1 SGHTA, CDR2 FQGNSA. The CDR3 nucleotides read TGTGCCAGCAGCTTAGGGGTCAGGTCTAGCACAGATACGCAGTATTTT. Translation: CASSLGVRSSTDTQYF.

The genes are TRBV6-5 and TRBJ1-1; D might be TRBD1 (5 bases). The V and J ends lost 4 bases and 10 bases respectively, with 19 bases between them. The CDR3 length is 14 residues. Germline assignment: CDR1 MNHEY and CDR2 SVGAGI. CDR3 DNA sequence: TGTGCCAGCAGTTTTGTAGGGCAGACCGGGGGAGCTTTCTTT. Its translation: CASSFVGQTGGAFF.